The 5 T cell receptor beta chains reported below all come from one sample, sequenced in a study of shared clonotypes between healthy human individuals (dated by TCRdb to the early 2020s). Library preparation was by the immunoSEQ multiplex PCR assay. Entries here come from immuneACCESS through TCRdb and include only in-frame sequences with V and J called. Some clones fail to appear in such tables; in the studies checked, an unresolved V gene covers under half of the shortfall, and the cause of the remainder is unknown. For this sample there are more than 2,000,000 clones; approximately 93% appear just once. Around 0.4% of the sample rests with the top ten. The sample consisted of naive CD4+ T cells from PBMCs. Per the publication, the cell subset or site label means: CD45RA+ positively selected. These receptors all come from a young man in good health. Some clones in this sample may be carry-over from other donors' samples.

The chain employs TRBV7-9 and TRBJ2-2, with 8 bases lining up with TRBD2. The junction had 7 bases not matched to a gene; V was cut back by 3 bases and J by 4 bases. The CDR3 sequence is 16 residues long. Germline V gene lookup returns CDR1 SEHNR and CDR2 FQNEAQ (reference sequence). CDR3 sequence reads: CASSFALAGSTGELFF. CDR3 nucleotide sequence: TGTGCCAGCAGCTTTGCCTTAGCGGGAAGCACCGGGGAGCTGTTTTTT.

The V and J genes are TRBV5-1 and TRBJ2-5; D is uncertain. V lost 1 base and J 5 bases, leaving 9 bases between the germline ends. This CDR3 contains 13 residues. Germline V gene lookup returns CDR1 SGHRS and CDR2 YFSETQ. DNA for the CDR3: TGCGCCAGCAGCTTGCTGGTCCAGGAGACCCAGTACTTC. It encodes CASSLLVQETQYF. The variable domain in full, completed from reference TRBV5-1 and TRBJ2-5, reads KAGVTQTPRYLIKTRGQQVTLSCSPISGHRSVSWYQQTPGQGLQFLFEYFSETQRNKGNFPGRFSGRQFSNSRSEMNVSTLELGDSALYLCASSLLVQETQYFGPGTRLLVL.

The genes are TRBV2 and TRBJ1-2; D unclear. Trimming shortened V by 2 bases and J by 4 bases, and 14 bases separated the two germline ends. Germline V CDR1 and CDR2: SNHLY, FYNNEI. This CDR3 spans 15 amino acids. The CDR3 sequence: CASSEFSRAGYGYTF. CDR3 nucleotides: TGTGCCAGCAGTGAATTTTCAAGGGCGGGCTATGGCTACACCTTC.

The V call is TRBV19, the J call TRBJ2-4; D remains unclear. This CDR3 region has 13 residues. Trimming took 0 bases from V and 4 from J, leaving 4 bases between them. CDR1 and CDR2 (germline): LNHDA, SQIVND (reference sequence). DNA of the CDR3: TGTGCCAGTAGTATAGAGCGGAAAAACATTCAGTACTTC. Translated: CASSIERKNIQYF.

The rearrangement uses TRBV5-1 and TRBJ2-1; 13 nucleotides line up with TRBD2. CDR3 length equals 15 residues. Trimming cost V 2 bases and J 7 bases; bases outside gene matches: 3. Germline assignment: CDR1 SGHRS and CDR2 YFSETQ. DNA for the CDR3: TGCGCCAGCAGCTTCGGACTAGCGGGAGATAATGAGCAGTTCTTC. Protein product: CASSFGLAGDNEQFF.